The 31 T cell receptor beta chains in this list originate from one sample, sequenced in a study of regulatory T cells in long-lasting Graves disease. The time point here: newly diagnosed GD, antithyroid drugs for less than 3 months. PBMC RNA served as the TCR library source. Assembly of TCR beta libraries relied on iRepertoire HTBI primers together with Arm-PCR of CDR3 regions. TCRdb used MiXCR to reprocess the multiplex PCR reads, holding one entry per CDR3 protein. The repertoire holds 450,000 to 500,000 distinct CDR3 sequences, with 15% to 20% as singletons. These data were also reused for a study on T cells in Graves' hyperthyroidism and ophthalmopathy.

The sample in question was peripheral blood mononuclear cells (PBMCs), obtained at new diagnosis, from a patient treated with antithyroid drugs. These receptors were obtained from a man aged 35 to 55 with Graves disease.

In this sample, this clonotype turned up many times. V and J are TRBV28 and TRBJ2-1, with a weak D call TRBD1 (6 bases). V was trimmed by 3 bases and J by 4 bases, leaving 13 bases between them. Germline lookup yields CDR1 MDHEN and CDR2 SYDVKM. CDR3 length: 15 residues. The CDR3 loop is CASSFGDTFYNEQFF. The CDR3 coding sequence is TGTGCCAGCAGTTTTGGGGACACTTTTTACAATGAGCAGTTCTTC.

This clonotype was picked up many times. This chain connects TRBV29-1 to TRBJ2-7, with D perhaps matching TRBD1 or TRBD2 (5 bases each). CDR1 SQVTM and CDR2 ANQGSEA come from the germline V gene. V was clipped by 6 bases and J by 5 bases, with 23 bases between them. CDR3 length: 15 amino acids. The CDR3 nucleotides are TGCAGCGTGGATCCGGGGACCCAGGGCGGCGACGAGCAGTACTTC. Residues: CSVDPGTQGGDEQYF.

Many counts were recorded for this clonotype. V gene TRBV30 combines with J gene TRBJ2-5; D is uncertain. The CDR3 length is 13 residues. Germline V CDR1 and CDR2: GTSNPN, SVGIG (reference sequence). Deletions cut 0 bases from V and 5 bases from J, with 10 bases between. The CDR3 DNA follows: TGTGCCTGGAGTGTGGGGATACGGGAGACCCAGTACTTC. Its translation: CAWSVGIRETQYF.

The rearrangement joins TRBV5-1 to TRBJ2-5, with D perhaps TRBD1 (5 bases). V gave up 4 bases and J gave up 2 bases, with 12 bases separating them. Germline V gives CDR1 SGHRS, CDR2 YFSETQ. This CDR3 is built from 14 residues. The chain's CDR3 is CASSRGTHQETQYF. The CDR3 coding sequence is TGCGCCAGCAGCAGGGGTACCCATCAAGAGACCCAGTACTTC. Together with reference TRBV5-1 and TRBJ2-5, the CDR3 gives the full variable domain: KAGVTQTPRYLIKTRGQQVTLSCSPISGHRSVSWYQQTPGQGLQFLFEYFSETQRNKGNFPGRFSGRQFSNSRSEMNVSTLELGDSALYLCASSRGTHQETQYFGPGTRLLVL.

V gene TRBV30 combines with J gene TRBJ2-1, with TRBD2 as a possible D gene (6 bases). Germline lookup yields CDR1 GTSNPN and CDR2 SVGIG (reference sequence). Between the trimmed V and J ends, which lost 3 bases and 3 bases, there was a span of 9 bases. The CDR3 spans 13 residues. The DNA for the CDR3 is TGTGCCTGGAGGCCGGGAGTCTACAATGAGCAGTTCTTC. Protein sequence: CAWRPGVYNEQFF.

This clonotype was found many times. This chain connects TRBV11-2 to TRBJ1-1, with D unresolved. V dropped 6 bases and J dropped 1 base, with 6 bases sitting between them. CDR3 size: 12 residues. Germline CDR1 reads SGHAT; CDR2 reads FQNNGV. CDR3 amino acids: CASRWGNTEAFF. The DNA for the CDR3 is TGTGCCAGCAGGTGGGGGAACACTGAAGCTTTCTTT.

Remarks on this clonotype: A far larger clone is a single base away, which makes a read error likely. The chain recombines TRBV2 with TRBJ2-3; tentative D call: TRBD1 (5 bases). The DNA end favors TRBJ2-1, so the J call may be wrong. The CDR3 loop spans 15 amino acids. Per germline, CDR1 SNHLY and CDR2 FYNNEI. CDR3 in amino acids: CASSEALTGSYEQFF. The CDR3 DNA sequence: TGTGCCAGCAGTGAAGCGCTCACAGGTTCCTACGAGCAGTTCTTC.

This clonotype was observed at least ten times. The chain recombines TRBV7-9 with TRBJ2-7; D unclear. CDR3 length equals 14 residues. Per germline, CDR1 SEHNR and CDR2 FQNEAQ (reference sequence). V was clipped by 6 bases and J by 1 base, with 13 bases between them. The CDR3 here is CASSPDGPSYEQYF. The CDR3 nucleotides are TGTGCCAGCAGTCCGGACGGACCGTCCTACGAGCAGTACTTC.

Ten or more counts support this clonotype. CDR3 bases: TGTGCCAGCAGCTTAGTCTCCAGCGTGTCCTACGAGCAGTACTTC. It codes for CASSLVSSVSYEQYF. The chain uses TRBV7-2 and TRBJ2-7; the D is unclear. This CDR3 has 15 amino acids. The V gene lost 1 base and the J gene lost 1 base, with 11 bases spanning the gap. The germline V gene encodes CDR1 SGHTA and CDR2 FQGNSA.

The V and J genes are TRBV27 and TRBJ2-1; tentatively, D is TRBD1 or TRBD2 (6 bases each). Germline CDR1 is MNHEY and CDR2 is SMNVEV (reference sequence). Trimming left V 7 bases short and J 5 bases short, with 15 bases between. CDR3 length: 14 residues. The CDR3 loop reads CASNLGGNNNEQFF. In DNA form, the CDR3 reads TGTGCCAGCAACTTAGGGGGGAATAACAATGAGCAGTTCTTC.

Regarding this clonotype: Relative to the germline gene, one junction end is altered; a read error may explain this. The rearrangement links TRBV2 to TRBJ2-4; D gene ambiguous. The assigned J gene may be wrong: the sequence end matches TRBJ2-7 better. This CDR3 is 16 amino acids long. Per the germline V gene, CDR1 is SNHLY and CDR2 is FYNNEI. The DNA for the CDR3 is TGTGCCAACAGTCTAAGGATAGGCGATAGCTCCTACGAGCAGTACTTC. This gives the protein CANSLRIGDSSYEQYF.

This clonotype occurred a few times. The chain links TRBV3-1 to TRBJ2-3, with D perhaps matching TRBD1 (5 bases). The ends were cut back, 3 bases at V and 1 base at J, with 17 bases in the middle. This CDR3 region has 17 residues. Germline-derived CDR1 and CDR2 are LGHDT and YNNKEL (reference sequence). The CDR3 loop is CASSQALPRAGTDTQYF. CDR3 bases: TGTGCCAGCAGCCAGGCGCTCCCCAGGGCGGGCACAGATACGCAGTATTTT.

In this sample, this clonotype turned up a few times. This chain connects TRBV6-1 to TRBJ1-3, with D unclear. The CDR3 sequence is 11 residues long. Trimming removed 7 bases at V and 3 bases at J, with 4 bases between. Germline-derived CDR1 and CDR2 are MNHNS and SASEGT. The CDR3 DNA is TGTGCCAGCATCCGTGGAAACACCATATATTTT. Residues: CASIRGNTIYF.

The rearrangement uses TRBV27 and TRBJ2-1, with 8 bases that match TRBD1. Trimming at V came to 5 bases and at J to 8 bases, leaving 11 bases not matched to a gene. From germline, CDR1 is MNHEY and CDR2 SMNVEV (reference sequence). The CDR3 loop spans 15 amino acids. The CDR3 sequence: CASSISGGRIDEQFF. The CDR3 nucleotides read TGTGCCAGCAGTATCTCAGGGGGCCGGATCGATGAGCAGTTCTTC.

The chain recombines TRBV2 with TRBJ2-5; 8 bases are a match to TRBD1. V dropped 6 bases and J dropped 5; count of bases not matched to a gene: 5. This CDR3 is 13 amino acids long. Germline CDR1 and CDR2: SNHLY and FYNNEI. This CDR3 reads CASRTRQGETQYF. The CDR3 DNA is TGTGCCAGCAGGACTAGACAGGGGGAGACCCAGTACTTC.

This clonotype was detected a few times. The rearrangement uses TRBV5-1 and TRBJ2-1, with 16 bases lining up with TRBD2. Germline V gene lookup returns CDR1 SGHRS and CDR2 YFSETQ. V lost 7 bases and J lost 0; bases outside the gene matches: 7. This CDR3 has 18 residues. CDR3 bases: TGCGCCAGCCGGGGACTAGCGGGAGGGGAAAGCTCCTACAATGAGCAGTTCTTC. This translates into CASRGLAGGESSYNEQFF.

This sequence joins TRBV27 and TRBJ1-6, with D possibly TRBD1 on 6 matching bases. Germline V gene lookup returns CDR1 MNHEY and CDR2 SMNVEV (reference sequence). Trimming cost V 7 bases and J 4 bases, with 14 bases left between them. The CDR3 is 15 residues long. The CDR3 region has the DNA TGTGCCAGCAAGACAAGACAGGAGTATAATTCACCCCTCCACTTT. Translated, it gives CASKTRQEYNSPLHF.

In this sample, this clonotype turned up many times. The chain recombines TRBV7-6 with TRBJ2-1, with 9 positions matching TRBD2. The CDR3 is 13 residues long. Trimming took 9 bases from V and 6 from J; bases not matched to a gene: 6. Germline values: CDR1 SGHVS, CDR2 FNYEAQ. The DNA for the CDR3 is TGTGCCAGTTCTAGCGGGGAGCGCAATGAGCAGTTCTTC. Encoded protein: CASSSGERNEQFF.

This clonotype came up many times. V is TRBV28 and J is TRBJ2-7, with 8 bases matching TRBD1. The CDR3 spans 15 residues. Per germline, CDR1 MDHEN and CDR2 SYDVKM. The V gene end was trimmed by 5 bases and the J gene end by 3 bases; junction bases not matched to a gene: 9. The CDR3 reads CASSPSQGVSYEQYF. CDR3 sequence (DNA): TGTGCCAGCAGTCCCTCACAGGGGGTAAGCTACGAGCAGTACTTC.

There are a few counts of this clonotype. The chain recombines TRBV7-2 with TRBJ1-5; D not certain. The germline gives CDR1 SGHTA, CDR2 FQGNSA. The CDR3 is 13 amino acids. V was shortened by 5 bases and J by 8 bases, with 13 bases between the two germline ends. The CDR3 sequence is CASSPGPVEPQHF. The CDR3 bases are TGTGCCAGCAGCCCCGGTCCCGTTGAGCCCCAGCATTTT.

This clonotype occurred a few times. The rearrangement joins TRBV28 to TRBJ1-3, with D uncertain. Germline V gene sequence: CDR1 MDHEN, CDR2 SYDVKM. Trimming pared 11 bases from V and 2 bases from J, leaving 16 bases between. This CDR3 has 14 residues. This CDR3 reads CAVPSPGAGNTIYF. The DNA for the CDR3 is TGTGCCGTCCCCTCCCCTGGGGCTGGAAACACCATATATTTT.

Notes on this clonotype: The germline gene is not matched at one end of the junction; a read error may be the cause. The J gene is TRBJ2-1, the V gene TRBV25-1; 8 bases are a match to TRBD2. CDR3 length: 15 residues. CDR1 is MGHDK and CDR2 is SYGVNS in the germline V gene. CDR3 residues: CAGSVGLVFWSEQFF. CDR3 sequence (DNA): TGTGCCGGCAGTGTGGGACTAGTATTCTGGAGTGAGCAGTTCTTC.

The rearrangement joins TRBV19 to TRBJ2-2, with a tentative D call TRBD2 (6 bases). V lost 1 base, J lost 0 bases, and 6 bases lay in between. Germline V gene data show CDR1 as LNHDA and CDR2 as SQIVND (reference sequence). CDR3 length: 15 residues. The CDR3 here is CASSIAGANTGELFF. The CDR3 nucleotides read TGTGCCAGTAGTATAGCGGGGGCGAACACCGGGGAGCTGTTTTTT.

The CDR3 protein is CASTTGQVSTDTQYF. Here the CDR3 DNA reads TGTGCCAGCACAACAGGGCAGGTTAGCACAGATACGCAGTATTTT. The V call is TRBV2, the J call TRBJ2-3, with D possibly being TRBD1 (6 bases). Germline V gene sequence: CDR1 SNHLY, CDR2 FYNNEI. Trimming took 7 bases from V and 0 from J, leaving 14 bases between them. The length of the CDR3 is 15 residues.

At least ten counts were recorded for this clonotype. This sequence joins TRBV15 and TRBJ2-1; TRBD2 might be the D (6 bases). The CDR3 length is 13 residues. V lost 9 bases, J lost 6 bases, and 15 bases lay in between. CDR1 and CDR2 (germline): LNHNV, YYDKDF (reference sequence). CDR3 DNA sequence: TGTGCCACAAGGGACCGCGGGACCAATGAGCAGTTCTTC. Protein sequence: CATRDRGTNEQFF.

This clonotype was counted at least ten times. CDR3 residues: CASNTNGGLYNEQFF. CDR3 coding DNA: TGTGCCAGCAACACCAATGGCGGACTCTACAATGAGCAGTTCTTC. The chain employs TRBV6-1 and TRBJ2-1, with D perhaps matching TRBD2 (5 bases). The CDR3 has 15 residues. Trimming took 7 bases from V and 3 from J, leaving 16 bases between them. Looked up from germline, CDR1 is MNHNS and CDR2 is SASEGT.

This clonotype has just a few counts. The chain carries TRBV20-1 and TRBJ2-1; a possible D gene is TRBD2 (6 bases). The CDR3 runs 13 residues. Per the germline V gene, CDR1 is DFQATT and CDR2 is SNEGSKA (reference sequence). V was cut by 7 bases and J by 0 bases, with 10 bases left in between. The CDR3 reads CSEQRASYNEQFF. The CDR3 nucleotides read TGCAGTGAACAGCGGGCCTCCTACAATGAGCAGTTCTTC.

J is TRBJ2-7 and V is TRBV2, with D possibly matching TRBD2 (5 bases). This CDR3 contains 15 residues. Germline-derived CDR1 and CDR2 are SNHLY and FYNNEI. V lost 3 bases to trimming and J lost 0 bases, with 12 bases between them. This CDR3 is CASSETRVSSYEQYF. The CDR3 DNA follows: TGTGCCAGCAGTGAGACGAGGGTGAGCTCCTACGAGCAGTACTTC.

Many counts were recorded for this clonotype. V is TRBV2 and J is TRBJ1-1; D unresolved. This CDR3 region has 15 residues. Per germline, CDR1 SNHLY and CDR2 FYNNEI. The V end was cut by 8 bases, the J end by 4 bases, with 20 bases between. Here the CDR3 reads CASPSPRGVRTEAFF. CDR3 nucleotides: TGTGCCAGCCCTTCCCCCCGCGGCGTGCGCACTGAAGCTTTCTTT.

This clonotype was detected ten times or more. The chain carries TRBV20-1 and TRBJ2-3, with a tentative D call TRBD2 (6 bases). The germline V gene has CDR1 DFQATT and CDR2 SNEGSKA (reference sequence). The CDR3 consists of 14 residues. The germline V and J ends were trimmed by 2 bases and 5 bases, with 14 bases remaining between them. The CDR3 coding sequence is TGCAGTGCTAGACTTAACGGGAGAGGAGATACGCAGTATTTT. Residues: CSARLNGRGDTQYF.

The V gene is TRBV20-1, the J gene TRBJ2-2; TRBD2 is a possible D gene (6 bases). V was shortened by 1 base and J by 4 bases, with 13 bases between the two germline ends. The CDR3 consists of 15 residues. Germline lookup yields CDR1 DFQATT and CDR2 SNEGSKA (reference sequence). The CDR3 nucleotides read TGCAGTGCTAGAGTTTTGGGGAGGATCACCGGGGAGCTGTTTTTT. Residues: CSARVLGRITGELFF.